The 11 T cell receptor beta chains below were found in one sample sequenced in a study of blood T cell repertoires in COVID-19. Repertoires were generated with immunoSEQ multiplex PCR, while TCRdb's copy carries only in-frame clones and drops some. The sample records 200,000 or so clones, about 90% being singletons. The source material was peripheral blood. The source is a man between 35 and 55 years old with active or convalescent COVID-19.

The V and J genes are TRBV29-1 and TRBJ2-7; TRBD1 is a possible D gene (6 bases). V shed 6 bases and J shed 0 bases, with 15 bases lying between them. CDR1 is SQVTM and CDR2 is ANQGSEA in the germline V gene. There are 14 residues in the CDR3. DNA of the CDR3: TGCAGCGTGGCCCGACAGGAGTCCTCCTACGAGCAGTACTTC. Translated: CSVARQESSYEQYF.

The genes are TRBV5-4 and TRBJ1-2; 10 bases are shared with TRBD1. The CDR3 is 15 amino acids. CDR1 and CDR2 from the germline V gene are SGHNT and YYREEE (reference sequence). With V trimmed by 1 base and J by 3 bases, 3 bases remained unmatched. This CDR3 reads CASSLPGQGYYGYTF. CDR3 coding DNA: TGTGCCAGCAGCTTGCCGGGACAGGGGTACTATGGCTACACCTTC. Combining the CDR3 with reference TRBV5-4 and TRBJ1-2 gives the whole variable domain ETGVTQSPTHLIKTRGQQVTLRCSSQSGHNTVSWYQQALGQGPQFIFQYYREEENGRGNFPPRFSGLQFPNYSSELNVNALELDDSALYLCASSLPGQGYYGYTFGSGTRLTVV.

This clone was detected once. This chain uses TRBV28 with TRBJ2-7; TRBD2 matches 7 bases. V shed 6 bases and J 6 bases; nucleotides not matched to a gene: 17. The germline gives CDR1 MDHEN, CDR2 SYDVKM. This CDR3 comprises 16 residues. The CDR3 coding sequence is TGTGCCAGCAGCCCCCTGGGGGGTAAGACGGGGGGCGAGCAGTACTTC. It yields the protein CASSPLGGKTGGEQYF.

The CDR3 region has the DNA TGTGCCAGCAGCCAAGGGCTAGCGGGACCTTACGAGCAGTACTTC. Translation gives CASSQGLAGPYEQYF. The V gene is TRBV3-1 (or the pseudogene TRBV3-2), the J gene TRBJ2-7; 9 nucleotides line up with TRBD2. The CDR3 extends over 15 amino acids. Per the germline V gene, CDR1 is LGHDT and CDR2 is YNNKEL (reference sequence). J lost 4 bases, V lost 1 base, and 5 bases had no gene match.

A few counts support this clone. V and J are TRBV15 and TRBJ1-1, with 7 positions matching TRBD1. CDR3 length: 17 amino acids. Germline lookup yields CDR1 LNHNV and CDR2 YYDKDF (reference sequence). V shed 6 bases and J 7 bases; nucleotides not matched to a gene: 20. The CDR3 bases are TGTGCCACCAGTGCGGACAGGAGCCTGGTTGAGAGGGGTGAAGCTTTCTTT. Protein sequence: CATSADRSLVERGEAFF.

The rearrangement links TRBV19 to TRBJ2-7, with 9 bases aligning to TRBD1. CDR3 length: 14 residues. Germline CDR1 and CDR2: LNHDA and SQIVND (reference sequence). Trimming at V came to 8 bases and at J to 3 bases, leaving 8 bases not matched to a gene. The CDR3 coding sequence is TGTGCCAGTCAGTGGACAGGGGAGAGCTACGAGCAGTACTTC. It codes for CASQWTGESYEQYF.

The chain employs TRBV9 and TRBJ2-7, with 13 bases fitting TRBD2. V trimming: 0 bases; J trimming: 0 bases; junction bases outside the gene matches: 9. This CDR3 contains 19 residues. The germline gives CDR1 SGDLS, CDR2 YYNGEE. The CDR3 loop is CASSVELAGGPQSSYEQYF. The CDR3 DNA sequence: TGTGCCAGCAGCGTAGAACTAGCGGGAGGGCCCCAAAGCTCCTACGAGCAGTACTTC.

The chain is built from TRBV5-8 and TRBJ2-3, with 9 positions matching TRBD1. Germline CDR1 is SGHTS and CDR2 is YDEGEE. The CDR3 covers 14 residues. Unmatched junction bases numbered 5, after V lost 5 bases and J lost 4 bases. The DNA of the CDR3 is TGTGCCAGCAGTACAGGGGGCTGGGCAGATACGCAGTATTTT. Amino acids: CASSTGGWADTQYF.

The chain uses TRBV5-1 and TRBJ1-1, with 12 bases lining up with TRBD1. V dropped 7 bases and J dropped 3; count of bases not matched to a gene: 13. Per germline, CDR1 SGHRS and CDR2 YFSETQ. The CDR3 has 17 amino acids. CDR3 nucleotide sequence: TGCGCCAGCTGCCCGGGACAGGGGGCCGGGTCGGACACTGAAGCTTTCTTT. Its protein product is CASCPGQGAGSDTEAFF. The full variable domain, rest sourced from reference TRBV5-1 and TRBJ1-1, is KAGVTQTPRYLIKTRGQQVTLSCSPISGHRSVSWYQQTPGQGLQFLFEYFSETQRNKGNFPGRFSGRQFSNSRSEMNVSTLELGDSALYLCASCPGQGAGSDTEAFFGQGTRLTVV.

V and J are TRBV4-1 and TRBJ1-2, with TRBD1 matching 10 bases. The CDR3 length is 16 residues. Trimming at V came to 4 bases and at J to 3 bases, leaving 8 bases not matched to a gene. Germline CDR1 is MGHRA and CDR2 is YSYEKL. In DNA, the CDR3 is TGCGCCAGCAGCCTCGGACAGGGGGACATCTACTATGGCTACACCTTC. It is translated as CASSLGQGDIYYGYTF.

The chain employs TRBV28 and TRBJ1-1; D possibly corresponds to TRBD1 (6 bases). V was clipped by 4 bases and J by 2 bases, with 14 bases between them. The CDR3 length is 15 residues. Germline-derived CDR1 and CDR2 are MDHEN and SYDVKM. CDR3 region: CASSYSGTPNTEAFF. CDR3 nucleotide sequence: TGTGCCAGCAGTTACTCCGGGACACCCAACACTGAAGCTTTCTTT.